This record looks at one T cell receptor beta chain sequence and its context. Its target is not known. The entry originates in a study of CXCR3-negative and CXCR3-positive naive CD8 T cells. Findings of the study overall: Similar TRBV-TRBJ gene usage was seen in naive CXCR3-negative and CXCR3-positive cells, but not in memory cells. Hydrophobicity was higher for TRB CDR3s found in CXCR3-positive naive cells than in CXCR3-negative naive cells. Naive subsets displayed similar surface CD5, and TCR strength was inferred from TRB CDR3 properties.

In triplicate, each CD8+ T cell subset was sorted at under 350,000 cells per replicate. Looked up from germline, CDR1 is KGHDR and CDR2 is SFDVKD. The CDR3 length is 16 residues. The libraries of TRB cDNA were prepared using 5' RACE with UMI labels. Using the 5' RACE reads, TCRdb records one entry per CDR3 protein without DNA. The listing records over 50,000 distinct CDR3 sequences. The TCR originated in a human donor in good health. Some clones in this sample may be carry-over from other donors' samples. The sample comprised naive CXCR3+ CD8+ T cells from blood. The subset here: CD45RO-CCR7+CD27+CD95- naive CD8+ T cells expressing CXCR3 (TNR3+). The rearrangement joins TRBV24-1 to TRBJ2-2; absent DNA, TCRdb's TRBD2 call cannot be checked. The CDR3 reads CATSDILAGDTGELFF.